Listed below are T cell receptor beta chains from one sample, sequenced in a study of long-term antiretroviral therapy in people with HIV. Clones were read by immunoSEQ multiplex PCR, and TCRdb kept only the in-frame ones, dropping some. The sample lists 19,000 or so clones; 75% to 85% were seen once. The sample was unsorted PBMCs, taken 0.2 years after starting antiretroviral therapy. These receptors were obtained from a woman in her thirties or forties with HIV. Both conserved end residues are part of each CDR3. D genes are given only for firm matches. Clone sizes are given selectively: once, few, many, or a class where the clone is expanded.

V	J	D	size	CDR3	DNA
TRBV19	TRBJ2-1	.	.	CASSNPRQGNYNEQFF	TGTGCCAGTAGTAACCCCCGGCAGGGGAATTACAATGAGCAGTTCTTC
TRBV30	TRBJ2-7	TRBD2	.	CAWSQKAGFYEQYF	TGTGCCTGGAGTCAGAAAGCGGGATTTTACGAGCAGTACTTC
TRBV19	TRBJ1-5	.	.	CASSIHLNQPQHF	TGTGCCAGTAGTATACATCTAAATCAGCCCCAGCATTTT
TRBV2	TRBJ1-1	.	.	CASSGVGKSEAFF	TGTGCCAGCAGTGGGGTTGGCAAATCTGAAGCTTTCTTT
TRBV27	TRBJ2-3	.	.	CASKNQASDFQYF	TGTGCCAGCAAGAATCAGGCAAGTGACTTCCAGTATTTT
TRBV6-5	TRBJ1-3	.	.	CASSHRPSSGNTIYF	TGTGCCAGCAGTCATAGACCGAGCTCTGGAAACACCATATATTTT
TRBV30	TRBJ1-1	.	.	CAWSPDNTEAFF	TGTGCCTGGAGTCCAGATAACACTGAAGCTTTCTTT
TRBV5-1	TRBJ1-1	.	.	CASSLEFLGTEAFF	TGCGCCAGCAGCTTGGAATTCCTGGGAACTGAAGCTTTCTTT
TRBV28	TRBJ2-7	.	.	CASSPSGGLAREQYF	TGTGCCAGCAGTCCTTCTGGAGGGTTGGCGAGGGAGCAGTACTTC
TRBV19	TRBJ1-1	TRBD1	.	CASQNSDRGGTEAFF	TGTGCCAGCCAGAATTCCGACAGGGGCGGCACTGAAGCTTTCTTT
TRBV7-2	TRBJ2-7	.	.	CASSYGMLFEQYF	TGTGCCAGCAGTTACGGGATGTTGTTCGAGCAGTACTTC
TRBV2	TRBJ1-1	TRBD1	few	CAGRQGAGTEAFF	TGTGCCGGAAGACAGGGGGCCGGCACTGAAGCTTTCTTT
TRBV7-2	TRBJ2-3	TRBD2	.	CASSLGGGRAKDTQYF	TGTGCCAGCAGCTTAGGAGGCGGGAGGGCCAAAGATACGCAGTATTTT
TRBV5-5	TRBJ1-1	.	.	CASSLGTVIPNTEAFF	TGTGCCAGCAGCTTGGGTACAGTAATCCCGAACACTGAAGCTTTCTTT
TRBV9	TRBJ2-2	.	.	CASAGGGGLPGELFF	TGTGCCAGCGCTGGGGGAGGGGGACTCCCCGGGGAGCTGTTTTTT
TRBV4-3	TRBJ1-1	.	few	CASSQDTRFYTMNTEAFF	TGCGCCAGCAGCCAAGATACCAGGTTCTATACTATGAACACTGAAGCTTTCTTT
TRBV5-4	TRBJ1-1	.	few	CASSLGGVNEAFF	TGTGCCAGCAGCTTGGGAGGGGTTAATGAAGCTTTCTTT
TRBV5-6	TRBJ2-3	.	.	CASSLVRAGDTQYF	TGTGCCAGCAGCTTGGTCAGGGCCGGGGATACGCAGTATTTT
TRBV29-1	TRBJ1-1	.	.	CSVELPGAGMNTEAFF	TGCAGCGTTGAACTTCCGGGGGCAGGGATGAACACTGAAGCTTTCTTT
TRBV6-5	TRBJ1-2	.	.	CASSQLRGLGYTF	TGTGCCAGCAGTCAATTGCGGGGGCTTGGCTACACCTTC
TRBV30	TRBJ2-2	.	.	CAWSGASHGELFF	TGTGCCTGGAGTGGGGCTAGTCACGGGGAGCTGTTTTTT
TRBV27	TRBJ2-1	TRBD1	.	CASSWTGGAYNEQFF	TGTGCCAGCAGTTGGACAGGGGGAGCCTACAATGAGCAGTTCTTC
TRBV4-1	TRBJ2-7	.	medium-sized	CASSQVRGHEQYF	TGCGCCAGCAGCCAAGTGCGGGGCCACGAGCAGTACTTC
TRBV30	TRBJ1-6	.	.	CAWRGRGTYNSPLHF	TGTGCCTGGAGAGGCAGGGGCACCTATAATTCACCCCTCCACTTT
TRBV5-6	TRBJ1-2	TRBD1	.	CASSANPGGTFGYTF	TGTGCCAGCAGCGCAAACCCAGGGGGCACTTTTGGCTACACCTTC
TRBV6-1	TRBJ2-7	.	.	CASSEAGGPYEQYF	TGTGCCAGCAGTGAAGCTGGGGGTCCCTACGAGCAGTACTTC
TRBV29-1	TRBJ1-5	.	.	CSVRQNNQPQHF	TGCAGCGTGAGACAAAACAATCAGCCCCAGCATTTT
TRBV30	TRBJ2-5	.	.	CAWSGSETQYF	TGTGCCTGGTCAGGGTCAGAGACCCAGTACTTC
TRBV4-1	TRBJ2-3	TRBD2	.	CASSQEDGTSGRDTQYF	TGCGCCAGCAGCCAAGAGGACGGGACTAGCGGGCGAGATACGCAGTATTTT
TRBV7-9	TRBJ1-3	.	.	CASGQSASGNTIYF	TGTGCCAGCGGACAGAGTGCCTCTGGAAACACCATATATTTT
TRBV18	TRBJ1-5	.	.	CASSTDYLGPQHF	TGTGCCAGCTCAACGGACTACCTTGGGCCCCAGCATTTT
TRBV19	TRBJ2-2	.	.	CASSIGWTQDTGELFF	TGTGCCAGTAGTATAGGATGGACACAGGACACCGGGGAGCTGTTTTTT
TRBV27	TRBJ2-7	TRBD2	.	CASRVTSGASYEQYF	TGTGCCAGCCGCGTGACTAGCGGTGCCTCCTACGAGCAGTACTTC
TRBV25-1	TRBJ2-2	.	.	CASSEDRYRVGELFF	TGTGCCAGCAGTGAGGACCGATACCGGGTCGGGGAGCTGTTTTTT
TRBV2	TRBJ2-7	.	few	CASSEDGYEQYF	TGTGCCAGCAGTGAAGACGGTTACGAGCAGTACTTC
TRBV27	TRBJ2-1	.	.	CASSLGGGWNEQFF	TGTGCCAGCAGTTTGGGAGGGGGGTGGAATGAGCAGTTCTTC
TRBV5-6	TRBJ2-4	TRBD1	.	CASSLGTGGRVAKNIQYF	TGTGCCAGCAGCTTGGGGACAGGGGGCAGGGTAGCCAAAAACATTCAGTACTTC
TRBV7-9	TRBJ2-7	.	.	CASSIQDGTPYEQYF	TGTGCCAGCAGCATTCAGGATGGGACGCCCTACGAGCAGTACTTC
TRBV5-6	TRBJ2-7	.	.	CASSFSVDEQYF	TGTGCCAGCAGCTTTAGTGTCGACGAGCAGTACTTC
TRBV5-6	TRBJ1-3	.	once	CASSLGSSGNTIYF	TGTGCCAGCAGCTTGGGGAGCTCTGGAAACACCATATATTTT
TRBV21-1	TRBJ1-4	.	.	CASSKIWPAATNEKLFF	TGTGCCAGCAGCAAAATATGGCCTGCCGCAACTAATGAAAAACTGTTTTTT
TRBV7-6	TRBJ2-1	TRBD1	.	CASSKGVGQGSHEQFF	TGTGCCAGCAGCAAGGGTGTTGGACAGGGGAGTCATGAGCAGTTCTTC
TRBV19	TRBJ2-2	.	.	CASGFTGELFF	TGTGCCAGTGGATTCACCGGGGAGCTGTTTTTT
TRBV4-3	TRBJ2-7	TRBD1	.	CASSQRTGFGYEQYF	TGCGCCAGCAGCCAAAGGACAGGGTTTGGGTACGAGCAGTACTTC
TRBV2	TRBJ1-2	.	.	CASIGGAATRNYGYTF	TGTGCCAGCATTGGAGGGGCAGCTACAAGAAACTATGGCTACACCTTC
TRBV5-6	TRBJ2-3	.	.	CASSKPGPSPDTQYF	TGTGCCAGCAGCAAACCGGGACCCTCGCCGGATACGCAGTATTTT
TRBV5-1	TRBJ2-1	TRBD2	.	CASSLGTSGYNEQFF	TGCGCCAGCAGCTTGGGGACTAGCGGCTACAATGAGCAGTTCTTC